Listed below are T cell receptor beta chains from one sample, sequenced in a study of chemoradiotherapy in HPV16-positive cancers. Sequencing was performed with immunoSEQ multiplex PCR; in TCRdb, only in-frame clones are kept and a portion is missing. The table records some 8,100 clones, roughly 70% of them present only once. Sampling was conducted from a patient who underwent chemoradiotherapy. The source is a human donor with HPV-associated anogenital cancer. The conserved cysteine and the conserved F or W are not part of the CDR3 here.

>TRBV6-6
ASTADGGYGNQPQH
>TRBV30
ACHRGQNTEAF
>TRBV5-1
ASSLASVGGQFNYGYT
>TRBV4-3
ASSQDFRSPYSNEQF
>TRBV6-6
AVRGYLSSTDTQY
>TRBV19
ASTDAGEEAF
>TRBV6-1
ASSDRRAGGDNEQF
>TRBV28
ASSSGRAAKNIQY
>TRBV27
ASSRRAGPYNEQF
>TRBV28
ASRSWGQQNQPQH
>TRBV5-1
ASSLGGTVLGEQY
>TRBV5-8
ASSLRVHYGYT
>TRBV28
ASSSPGTKGSYEQY
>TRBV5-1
ASSPGQRNMNTEAF